The entry below describes one T cell receptor (beta chain). The source of the sample is a study of blood T cell repertoires in COVID-19. As for the study in general: Sample material is recorded as cDNA or gDNA derived from T cells, B-cell-depleted T cells, or PBMCs.

From germline, CDR1 is SGDLS and CDR2 YYNGEE. CDR3 length: 13 residues. V was shortened by 4 bases and J by 0 bases, with 7 bases between the two germline ends. The protocol was immunoSEQ multiplex PCR, while the TCRdb copy is restricted to in-frame clones and leaves out a portion. The sample lists approximately 170,000 clones, more than 80% occurring once. Material: peripheral blood. The chain has TRBV9 and TRBJ1-1; D is unclear. The receptor's source is a woman aged 55-69 years with COVID-19, enrolled during active disease. For the CDR3, the DNA is TGTGCCAGCAGCCCGAGGATGAACACTGAAGCTTTCTTT. Translating gives CASSPRMNTEAFF.